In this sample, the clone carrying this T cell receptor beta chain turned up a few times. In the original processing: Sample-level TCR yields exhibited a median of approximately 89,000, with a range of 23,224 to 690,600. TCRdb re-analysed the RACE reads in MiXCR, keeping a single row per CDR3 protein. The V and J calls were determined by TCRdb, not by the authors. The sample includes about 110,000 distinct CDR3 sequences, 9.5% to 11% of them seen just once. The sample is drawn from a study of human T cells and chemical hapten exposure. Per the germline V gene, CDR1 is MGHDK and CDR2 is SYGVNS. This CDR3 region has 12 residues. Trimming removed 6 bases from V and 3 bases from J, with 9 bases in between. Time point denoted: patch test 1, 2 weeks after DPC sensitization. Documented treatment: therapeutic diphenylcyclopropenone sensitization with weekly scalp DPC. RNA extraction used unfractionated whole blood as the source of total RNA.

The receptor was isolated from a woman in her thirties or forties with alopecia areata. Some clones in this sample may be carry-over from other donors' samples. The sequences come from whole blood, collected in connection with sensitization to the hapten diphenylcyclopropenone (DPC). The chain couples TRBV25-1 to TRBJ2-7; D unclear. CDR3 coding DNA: TGTGCCAGCAGCGCCACGCTCTACGAGCAGTACTTC. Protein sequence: CASSATLYEQYF.